One T cell receptor beta chain is described in this entry. Its recognized antigen is unknown. No base-level quality is on record; no much larger clone is a single base apart. Libraries were made using the immunoSEQ multiplex PCR assay. As for the authors' bioinformatics: A statistical classification framework was built for diagnosing cytomegalovirus status from the catalog of TCR beta chain sequences. TCRdb took over this immuneACCESS table, retaining in-frame rearrangements with V and J assigned. Such tables are incomplete; in checked studies, under half of the missing clones stem from an unresolved V gene, and the remainder is unexplained. V and J calls and clone size are copied from that table; D and trimming were computed from the DNA. Present in this sample are just under 75,000 clones, around 94% of which were seen just once. The ten largest clones take up roughly 3.2% of the sample. V is clipped by 0 bases and J by 3 bases, and the sequence between their germline boundaries is 11 bases long. The CDR3 covers 15 residues, taking in both the cysteine and the phenylalanine. Only the CDR3 part of the read is kept: 45 bases, read in frame from the first base. CDR1 and CDR2, looked up from the germline V gene, are KGHSH and LQKENI.

These data originate in a study of cytomegalovirus exposure and HLA in healthy donors (dated by TCRdb to about 2017). Concerning the study at large: A later analysis indicated that the 130 or so validation repertoires were generated on the platform also employed for the roughly 730 repertoires of the first cohort. The study was designed to test whether signatures of past pathogen exposure could be identified by cataloging public T cell receptors. To predict cytomegalovirus infection status, the study combined high-throughput TCR immunosequencing, statistical association of individual TCRs with disease status, and machine learning. Besides the first cohort of 500 to 700 subjects, a separate validation cohort made up of roughly 120 different subjects was used. What the study reported, not specific to this receptor: Most TCR sequences were seen in very few donors, while some public TCRs were found in many individuals. In vitro tests confirmed that a few of the cytomegalovirus-associated TCR beta chains recognize cytomegalovirus antigens. The classifier was reported to diagnose cytomegalovirus status with high specificity and sensitivity in both the original and validation cohorts. A later analysis found that TCRs clustered in the first cohort also tended to co-occur in the 120 validation repertoires, with just under 95% of cluster scores above 0. All 120 or so repertoires were used to score co-occurrence in the validation cohort in a later analysis, because that analysis had no HLA typing for the cohort. It was suggested by the authors that the approach could potentially be generalized to other disease states and immunological phenotypes. The study listed 150 to 200 TCR beta chains as associated with cytomegalovirus.

Separate from the approximately 730-subject first cohort, the validation cohort of 95 to 150 subjects was the group to which the donors belonged. The sample comprised PBMCs. Rearrangement joined TRBV18 to TRBJ1-2; the D region possibly corresponds to TRBD1 (6 bases align). This receptor was taken from a young woman in good health and CMV-seropositive. The CDR3 loop reads CASSPPWGGDYGYTF. The nucleotide sequence reads as follows: TGTGCCAGCTCACCACCGTGGGGGGGCGACTATGGCTACACCTTC.